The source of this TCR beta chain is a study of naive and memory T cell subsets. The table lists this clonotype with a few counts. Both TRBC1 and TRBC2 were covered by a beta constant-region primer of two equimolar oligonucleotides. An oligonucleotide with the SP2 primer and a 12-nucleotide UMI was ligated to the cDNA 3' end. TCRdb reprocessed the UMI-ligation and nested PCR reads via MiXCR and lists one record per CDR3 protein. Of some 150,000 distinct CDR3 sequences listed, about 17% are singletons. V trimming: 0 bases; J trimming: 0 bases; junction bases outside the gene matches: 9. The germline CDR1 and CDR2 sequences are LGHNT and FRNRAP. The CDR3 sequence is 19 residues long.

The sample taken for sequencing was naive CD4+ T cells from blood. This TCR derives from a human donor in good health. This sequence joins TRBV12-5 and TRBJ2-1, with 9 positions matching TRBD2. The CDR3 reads CASGLVRAGGFSSYNEQFF. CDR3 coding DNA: TGTGCTAGTGGTTTGGTACGCGCGGGAGGGTTTAGCTCCTACAATGAGCAGTTCTTC.